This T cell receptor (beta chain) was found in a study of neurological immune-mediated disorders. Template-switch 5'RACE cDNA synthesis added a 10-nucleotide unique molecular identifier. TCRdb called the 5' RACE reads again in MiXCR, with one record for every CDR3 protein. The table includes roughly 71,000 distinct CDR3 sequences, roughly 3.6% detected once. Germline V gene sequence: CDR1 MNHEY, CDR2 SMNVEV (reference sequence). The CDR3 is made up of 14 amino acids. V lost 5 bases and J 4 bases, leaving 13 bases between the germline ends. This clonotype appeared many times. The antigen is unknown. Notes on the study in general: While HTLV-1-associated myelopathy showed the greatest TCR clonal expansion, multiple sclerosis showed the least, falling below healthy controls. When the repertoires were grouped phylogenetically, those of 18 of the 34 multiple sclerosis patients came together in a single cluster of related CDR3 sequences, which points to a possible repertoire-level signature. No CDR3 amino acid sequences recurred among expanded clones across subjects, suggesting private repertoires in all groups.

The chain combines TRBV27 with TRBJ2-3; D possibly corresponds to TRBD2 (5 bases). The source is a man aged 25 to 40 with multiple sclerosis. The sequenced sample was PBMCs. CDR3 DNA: TGTGCCAGCAGTCCCGGGGTCGTCCCAGATACGCAGTATTTT. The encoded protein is CASSPGVVPDTQYF.